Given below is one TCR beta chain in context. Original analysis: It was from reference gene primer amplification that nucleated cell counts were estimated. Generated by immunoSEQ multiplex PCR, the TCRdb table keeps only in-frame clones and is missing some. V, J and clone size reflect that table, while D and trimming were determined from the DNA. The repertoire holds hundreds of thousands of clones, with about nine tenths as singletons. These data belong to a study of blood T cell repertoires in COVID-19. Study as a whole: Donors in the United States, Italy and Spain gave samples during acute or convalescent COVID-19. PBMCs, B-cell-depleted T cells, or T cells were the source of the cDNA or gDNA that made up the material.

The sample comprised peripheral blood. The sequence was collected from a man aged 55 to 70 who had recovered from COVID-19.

The CDR3 sequence: CASRRGLAGVQETQYF. The CDR3 region has the DNA TGTGCCAGCAGAAGAGGACTAGCGGGAGTTCAAGAGACCCAGTACTTC. The chain joins TRBV7-2 to TRBJ2-5; TRBD2 aligns across 13 bases. The CDR3 is made up of 16 amino acids. The V gene end was trimmed by 6 bases and the J gene end by 2 bases; junction bases not matched to a gene: 6. Germline CDR1 is SGHTA and CDR2 is FQGNSA.